This T cell receptor beta chain was observed in a study of blood T cell repertoires in COVID-19. The table came from immunoSEQ multiplex PCR; TCRdb's copy has only in-frame clones and leaves some out. The sample lists 110,000 or so clones, 85% to 90% seen once, with 7.9% in the top ten. Trimming took 3 bases from V and 4 from J, leaving 7 bases between them. The CDR3 loop spans 13 amino acids. This sequence originates from a man in his 70s who had recovered from COVID-19. The chain employs TRBV12-3 or TRBV12-4 and TRBJ2-1; D remains ambiguous. The material sequenced was peripheral blood. CDR3 sequence reads: CASSFTRYNEQFF. DNA for the CDR3: TGTGCCAGCAGTTTTACTCGTTACAATGAGCAGTTCTTC.